These 14 T cell receptor beta chains were all obtained from the same sample, sequenced in a study of early T cells in non-severe SARS-CoV-2 infection. TCRdb ran MiXCR on the 5' RACE reads and lists one entry per CDR3 protein. The table has about 35,000 distinct CDR3 sequences, around 4.5% seen once; the top ten hold 5.9%. Specimen: whole blood. The source of these receptors is an adult who was a healthcare worker with PCR-confirmed SARS-CoV-2 infection or an uninfected control (not recorded which).

This clonotype was observed at least ten times. The chain joins TRBV11-1 to TRBJ2-1, with a possible D match to TRBD2 (5 bases). The V gene lost 0 bases and the J gene lost 3 bases, with 18 bases spanning the gap. The CDR3 is made up of 18 amino acids. Germline CDR1 and CDR2: SGHAT and FQDESV (reference sequence). The chain's CDR3 is CASSLARSGGLGYNEQFF. CDR3 coding DNA: TGTGCCAGCAGCTTAGCGAGGAGCGGCGGTCTGGGCTACAATGAGCAGTTCTTC.

As for this clonotype: A read error may explain this, as a much larger clone is one base away. The chain combines TRBV9 with TRBJ2-2; TRBD2 is a possible D gene (6 bases). Germline assignment: CDR1 SGDLS and CDR2 YYNGEE. The CDR3 sequence is 14 residues long. The CDR3 is CASSSGLQTGELSF. The CDR3 nucleotides read TGTGCCAGCAGCTCGGGACTTCAGACCGGGGAGCTGTCTTTT.

The table lists this clonotype with a few counts. The chain links TRBV25-1 to TRBJ2-2; D gene unclear. Trimming removed 7 bases from V and 2 bases from J, with 5 bases in between. The CDR3 has 12 residues. Germline CDR1 MGHDK, CDR2 SYGVNS. For the CDR3, the DNA is TGTGCCAGCACCAGTAACACCGGGGAGCTGTTTTTT. Protein: CASTSNTGELFF.

This clonotype was picked up many times. The rearrangement uses TRBV5-1 and TRBJ2-3, with 9 bases identical to TRBD2. The CDR3 loop spans 15 amino acids. V lost 1 base, J lost 5 bases, and 5 bases stayed unmatched. Looked up from germline, CDR1 is SGHRS and CDR2 is YFSETQ. The CDR3 spells CASSLSGGLGDTQYF. The CDR3 coding sequence is TGCGCCAGCAGCTTGAGCGGGGGGCTTGGAGATACGCAGTATTTT.

Ten or more counts support this clonotype. Here the CDR3 DNA reads TGTGCCAGCAGCCGGGACCCTGGGAACACAGATACGCAGTATTTT. Translating gives CASSRDPGNTDTQYF. This sequence joins TRBV7-3 and TRBJ2-3; D possibly matches TRBD1 or TRBD2 (5 bases each). The V gene's germline CDR1 is SGHTA and CDR2 FQGTGA. The CDR3 contains 15 residues. V was clipped by 5 bases and J by 2 bases, with 14 bases between them.

This clonotype showed up many times. This chain connects TRBV2 to TRBJ2-1; TRBD1 aligns across 11 bases. V lost 2 bases and J lost 9; bases outside the gene matches: 6. This CDR3 is built from 15 residues. Germline V gives CDR1 SNHLY, CDR2 FYNNEI. The CDR3 region is CASSEQGQGVGEQFF. The CDR3 bases are TGTGCCAGCAGTGAACAGGGACAGGGGGTCGGTGAGCAGTTCTTC.

This clonotype was seen many times. V and J are TRBV5-1 and TRBJ2-7, with TRBD1 matching over 10 bases. Per the germline V gene, CDR1 is SGHRS and CDR2 is YFSETQ. CDR3 length equals 18 residues. The V gene end was trimmed by 5 bases and the J gene end by 1 base; junction bases not matched to a gene: 15. The CDR3 coding sequence is TGCGCCAGCAGTTCAATACCCGGGACAGGGGCCCTTTCCTACGAGCAGTACTTC. As protein: CASSSIPGTGALSYEQYF.

The gene calls are TRBV4-1 and TRBJ2-1, with 10 bases identical to TRBD2. Trimming removed 0 bases from V and 2 bases from J; junction bases left unmatched: 1. Germline lookup yields CDR1 MGHRA and CDR2 YSYEKL. The CDR3 totals 16 residues. CDR3 nucleotide sequence: TGCGCCAGCAGCCAAGAAGCGGGAGGGACCTACAATGAGCAGTTCTTC. Translated: CASSQEAGGTYNEQFF.

This clonotype has a count of ten or more. The chain employs TRBV4-2 and TRBJ2-1, with 7 bases that match TRBD2. The CDR3 runs to 16 residues. V trimming: 4 bases; J trimming: 0 bases; junction bases outside the gene matches: 6. Germline CDR1 LGHNA, CDR2 YNFKEQ. CDR3 residues: CASSRRGIYSYNEQFF. CDR3 DNA: TGTGCCAGCAGCCGGCGGGGGATTTACTCCTACAATGAGCAGTTCTTC.

This chain links TRBV12-3 or TRBV12-4 with TRBJ2-1, with TRBD2 as a possible D gene (6 bases). Between the trimmed V and J ends, which lost 6 bases and 8 bases, there was a span of 11 bases. CDR3 length: 12 amino acids. The DNA for the CDR3 is TGTGCCAGCAGCAGGACTAACCATGAGCAGTTCTTC. It translates to CASSRTNHEQFF.

In this sample, this clonotype turned up many times. The V call is TRBV5-1, the J call TRBJ2-3; 13 bases agree with TRBD2. This CDR3 has 17 residues. V trimming: 4 bases; J trimming: 5 bases; junction bases outside the gene matches: 10. From germline, CDR1 is SGHRS and CDR2 YFSETQ. The CDR3 is CASSDRLAGGPRDTQYF. Written as DNA, the CDR3 is TGCGCCAGCAGCGACCGACTAGCGGGGGGCCCCAGAGATACGCAGTATTTT.

Ten or more counts support this clonotype. This rearrangement joins TRBV9 to TRBJ2-2; possible D gene TRBD2, 6 bases. V lost 2 bases and J 4 bases, leaving 12 bases between the germline ends. Germline-derived CDR1 and CDR2 are SGDLS and YYNGEE. The CDR3 runs to 15 residues. Here the CDR3 reads CASSVSGGVTGELFF. CDR3 DNA: TGTGCCAGCAGCGTGTCCGGGGGAGTCACCGGGGAGCTGTTTTTT. The complete variable domain, with remaining parts taken from reference TRBV9 and TRBJ2-2, reads DSGVTQTPKHLITATGQRVTLRCSPRSGDLSVYWYQQSLDQGLQFLIQYYNGEERAKGNILERFSAQQFPDLHSELNLSSLELGDSALYFCASSVSGGVTGELFFGEGSRLTVL.

In this sample, this clonotype turned up many times. This sequence joins TRBV20-1 and TRBJ2-1; TRBD2 matches at 10 bases. The germline CDR1 and CDR2 sequences are DFQATT and SNEGSKA (reference sequence). With V trimmed by 5 bases and J by 4 bases, 8 bases remained unmatched. CDR3 length: 15 residues. CDR3 DNA: TGCAGTGCTCTAGCTTCGACTAGCGGGTACAATGAGCAGTTCTTC. Translated: CSALASTSGYNEQFF.

The sample holds a few counts of this clonotype. The V gene is TRBV6-2 or TRBV6-3, the J gene TRBJ2-1, with 9 bases fitting TRBD2. The CDR3 sequence is 17 residues long. Looked up from germline, CDR1 is MNHEY and CDR2 is SVGEGT. V dropped 7 bases and J dropped 9; count of bases not matched to a gene: 19. CDR3 loop: CASTTEIAGGPMVEQFF. In DNA form, the CDR3 reads TGTGCCAGCACAACCGAGATCGCGGGGGGGCCGATGGTTGAGCAGTTCTTC.